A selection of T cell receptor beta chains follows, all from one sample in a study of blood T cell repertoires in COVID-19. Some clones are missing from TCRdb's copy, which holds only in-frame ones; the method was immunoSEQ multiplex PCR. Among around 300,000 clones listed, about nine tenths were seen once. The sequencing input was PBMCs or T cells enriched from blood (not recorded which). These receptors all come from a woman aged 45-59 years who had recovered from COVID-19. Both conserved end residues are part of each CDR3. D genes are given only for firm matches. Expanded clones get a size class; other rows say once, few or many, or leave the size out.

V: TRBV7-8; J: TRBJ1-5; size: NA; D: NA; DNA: TGTGCCAGCAGCTTAGCAGCTGGTCCCAATCAGCCCCAGCATTTT; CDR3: CASSLAAGPNQPQHF
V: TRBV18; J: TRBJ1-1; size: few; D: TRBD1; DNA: TGTGCCAGCTCACCCCTGGGACAGGTGAACACTGAAGCTTTCTTT; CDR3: CASSPLGQVNTEAFF
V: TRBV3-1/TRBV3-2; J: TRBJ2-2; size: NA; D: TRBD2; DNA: TGTGCCAGCAGGCGCCTAGCGGGAGCCAACACCGGGGAGCTGTTTTTT; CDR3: CASRRLAGANTGELFF
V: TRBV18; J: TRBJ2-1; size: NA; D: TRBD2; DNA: TGTGCCAGCTCACCCACCGGGACTAGCGGAGGGAATGAGCAGTTCTTC; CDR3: CASSPTGTSGGNEQFF
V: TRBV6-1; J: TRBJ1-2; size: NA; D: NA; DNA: TGTGCCAGCAGTGAAGAGCCGGACAGTACTTATGGCTACACCTTC; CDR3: CASSEEPDSTYGYTF
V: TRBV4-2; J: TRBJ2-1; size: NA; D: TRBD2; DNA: TGTGCCAGCAGCCAAGACGGACTAGCTGATGAGCAGTTCTTC; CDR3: CASSQDGLADEQFF
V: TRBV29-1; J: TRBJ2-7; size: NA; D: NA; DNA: TGCAGCGTAGCGGTTGACGGGACAAGTTACGAGCAGTACTTC; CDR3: CSVAVDGTSYEQYF
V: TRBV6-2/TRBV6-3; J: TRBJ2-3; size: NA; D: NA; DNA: TGTGCCAGCAGTTACCTGAGCGGGACAGGAGATACGCAGTATTTT; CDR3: CASSYLSGTGDTQYF
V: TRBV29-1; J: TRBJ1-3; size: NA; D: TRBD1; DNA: TGCAGCGTAAGAGGGACAGGTCTCTCTGGAAACACCATATATTTT; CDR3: CSVRGTGLSGNTIYF
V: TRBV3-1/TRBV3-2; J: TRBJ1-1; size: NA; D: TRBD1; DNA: TGTGCCAGCAGCCAAAGTCTAACAGGGGGCGCAAGGACGGCTTTCTTT; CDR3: CASSQSLTGGARTAFF
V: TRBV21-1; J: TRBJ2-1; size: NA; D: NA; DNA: TGTGCCAGCAGCGGAAAGCGGGAGTTAAACAATGAGCAGTTCTTC; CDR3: CASSGKRELNNEQFF
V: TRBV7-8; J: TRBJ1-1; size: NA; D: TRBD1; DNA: TGTGCCAGCAGCTTAGAGGGGGACAGGGCCATGAACACTGAAGCTTTCTTT; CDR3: CASSLEGDRAMNTEAFF
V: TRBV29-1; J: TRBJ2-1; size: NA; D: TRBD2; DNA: TGCAGCATGCGGGCTAGCGGGACCAATGAGCAGTTCTTC; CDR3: CSMRASGTNEQFF
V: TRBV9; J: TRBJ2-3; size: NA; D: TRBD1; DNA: TGTGCCAGCAGCCTTGCAGGGACAGGGGGCAGGACAGATACGCAGTATTTT; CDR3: CASSLAGTGGRTDTQYF
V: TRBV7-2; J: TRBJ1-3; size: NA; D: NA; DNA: TGTGCCAGCAGCTTAGGTCACAGGAGCTCTGGAAACACCATATATTTT; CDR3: CASSLGHRSSGNTIYF
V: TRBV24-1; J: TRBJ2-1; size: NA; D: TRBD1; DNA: TGTGCCACCGGACAGGGGGCTGTGAATGAGCAGTTCTTC; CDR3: CATGQGAVNEQFF
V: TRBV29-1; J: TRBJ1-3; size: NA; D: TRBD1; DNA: TGCAGCGTGAGGGGACAGCAACTTCCGAGCTCTGGAAACACCATATATTTT; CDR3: CSVRGQQLPSSGNTIYF
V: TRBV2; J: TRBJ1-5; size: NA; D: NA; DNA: TGTGCCAGCAGTGCTACCCAGGGTTATCAGCCCCAGCATTTT; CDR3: CASSATQGYQPQHF
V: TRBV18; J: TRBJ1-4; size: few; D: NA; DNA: TGTGCCAGCCAACTGGGCCAGGTGAATGAAAAACTGTTTTTT; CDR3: CASQLGQVNEKLFF
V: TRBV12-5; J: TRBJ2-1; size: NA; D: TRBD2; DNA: TGTGCTAGTGGTTCTAGCGGGAGTAGAAGCTCCTACAATGAGCAGTTCTTC; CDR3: CASGSSGSRSSYNEQFF
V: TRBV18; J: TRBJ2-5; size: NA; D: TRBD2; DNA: TGTGCCAGCTCACCACAGCGGGAGTATGAGACCCAGTACTTC; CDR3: CASSPQREYETQYF
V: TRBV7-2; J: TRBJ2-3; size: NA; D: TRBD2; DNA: TGTGCCAGCAGCATCGGACTAGCGGGACCTCGGGATACGCAGTATTTT; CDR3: CASSIGLAGPRDTQYF
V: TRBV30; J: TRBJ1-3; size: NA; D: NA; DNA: TGTGCCTGGAGGACCGCGGACTTTCGGCCTGGAAACACCATATATTTT; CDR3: CAWRTADFRPGNTIYF
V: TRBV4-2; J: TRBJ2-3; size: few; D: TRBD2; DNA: TGTGCCAGCAGCCAGGGCGGTTTTGGACTAGCGGTTAGCACAGATACGCAGTATTTT; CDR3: CASSQGGFGLAVSTDTQYF
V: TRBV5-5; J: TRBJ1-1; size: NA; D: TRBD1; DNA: TGTGCCAGCAGCACCGGGACAGGGGTTTCCTCTGAAGCTTTCTTT; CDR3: CASSTGTGVSSEAFF